This T cell receptor (beta chain) originates from a study of cytomegalovirus exposure and HLA in healthy donors. Study-level results: Most of the TCR beta V segments (in an earlier analysis) were productive either about 87% or about 30% of the time.

Comment on this clone: Its antigen is currently unknown.

Germline lookup yields CDR1 SGHRS and CDR2 YFSETQ. This CDR3 comprises 15 residues. The trim removed 0 bases at V and 7 bases at J, leaving 5 bases unmatched. The PCR was carried out with 60 Vbeta primers and 13 Jbeta primers. Sequenced by immunoSEQ multiplex PCR; TCRdb stores in-frame clones only, minus some. There are 100,000 to 150,000 clones in the sample; roughly two thirds occur only once, and approximately 1.5% lies in the top ten. The sample consisted of PBMCs. The source of this sequence is a man aged 25-40 years in good health and CMV-seropositive. The chain carries TRBV5-1 and TRBJ2-1; TRBD2 matches 9 bases. The chain's CDR3 is CASSLEAGGLNEQFF. The CDR3 coding sequence is TGCGCCAGCAGCTTGGAGGCGGGAGGGCTTAATGAGCAGTTCTTC.